This T cell receptor (beta chain) emerged from a study of T cell changes during pregnancy in multiple sclerosis. TCRdb's copy holds only in-frame clones and misses some; the assay was immunoSEQ multiplex PCR. The data hold tens of thousands of clones, with 85% to 95% observed a single time. The material was CD4+ T cells from peripheral blood mononuclear cells, obtained in the third trimester of pregnancy. The receptor comes from a female donor with multiple sclerosis, enrolled in a pregnancy study.

The CDR3 protein is CSVENRGGNEQFF. The CDR3 DNA reads TGCAGCGTTGAGAACAGGGGGGGGAATGAGCAGTTCTTC. The chain couples TRBV29-1 to TRBJ2-1; TRBD1 might be the D (8 bases). The V end lost 3 bases, the J end lost 7 bases, and 13 bases lay between the germline ends. This CDR3 is 13 amino acids long. Germline V gene lookup returns CDR1 SQVTM and CDR2 ANQGSEA.